The entry below describes one TCR beta chain. No antigen is known for it. Base qualities are not recorded, but no much larger clone differs from it by a single base. For commercial TCRB immunosequencing, five hundred nanograms of biopsy DNA were submitted for each sample. CDR3 regions were amplified from genomic DNA by Adaptive Biotechnology using a two-step, amplification bias-controlled multiplex PCR. Primers for every V and J gene segment were used in the first PCR, and barcodes and Illumina adapters were added in the second PCR. CDR3 libraries were sequenced on an Illumina instrument. The original pipeline was this. The analysis used both the pipelines supplied by the vendor and custom analysis of the raw data in R/Bioconductor with R version 3.3.0. Clonality, which ranges from 0 to 1, was calculated as the inverse of the normalised Shannon entropy across all productive clones. The repertoire share taken up by the top 100 clones defined high-frequency clones, and only clones that passed a 95% confidence test were kept. Repertoire diversity was measured with the Simpson index, and overlap between samples was measured with the Morisita-Horn index. TCRdb re-hosts the immuneACCESS table, in-frame sequences only. Its copies lack some clones; in the studies checked, an unresolved V gene accounts for under half of them, and the cause for the rest is not known. V, J and clone size were drawn from that table, and D and trimming were deduced from the DNA. This sample gives approximately 7,500 clones in total; approximately 96% of them show up just once. Jointly, the top ten make up roughly 0.2% of the sample.

The sample belongs to a study of T cell repertoires in ileal Crohn's disease (dated by TCRdb to 2018 to 2020). With regard to the full study: Median disease duration was approximately 8 years, and 35% to 40% of patients were identified as active smokers at the time of surgery. Every patient underwent surgery because of a complication, which was stricturing disease in about 61% and penetrating disease in 39%. Roughly half of the patients were given postoperative therapy, with around 11 receiving thiopurines and under 20 receiving anti-TNF agents. The TCR repertoire was analysed in about 62 patients with Crohn's disease drawn from a prospective multicentre cohort. The study was conducted in parallel with a multicentre cohort that was designed to identify predictors of early endoscopic recurrence following ileocolonic resection. A Rutgeerts score higher than i0 was the definition used for endoscopic postoperative recurrence. A total of 170 or so mucosal samples from approximately 60 patients were sequenced, collected from several sites on the surgical specimen and at postoperative endoscopy.

Eligible patients were adults with ileal or ileocolonic Crohn's disease who had an indication for ileocolonic resection. Before DNA extraction, whole ileal mucosal biopsies were kept frozen at -80 degrees C. Genomic DNA was isolated from frozen whole biopsies using a TRizol-based method, and the DNA was quantified with a NanoDrop 2000 spectrophotometer. The investigation overall reported the following: Endoscopic recurrence was found to be associated with higher high-frequency clone percentages at surgery, and recurrence was observed in all patients with clonality above 26.8% (18/57). A significantly higher proportion of clonal expansions was observed in active smokers at surgery than in non-smokers (25.9% vs 17.9%, p=0.02). More high-frequency clones were carried by sorted CD8 T cells than by CD4 T cells, suggesting that mucosal expansions were mainly CD8. Only a subgroup of patients, of unstated size, had mucosal CD4 and CD8 T cells sorted and sequenced.

Sequenced input: ileal tissue. The TCR sequence derives from an adult with Crohn's disease.

The bases are TGCAGCGTTGGAGGACAGGGTAATGGCTACACCTTC. This sequence encodes CSVGGQGNGYTF. The rearrangement joined TRBV29-1 to TRBJ1-2; 8 middle bases align to TRBD1. CDR1 and CDR2, per the germline V gene, are SQVTM and ANQGSEA. The V end gives up 4 bases and the J end 6 bases, leaving 4 bases in the junction not matched to a gene. The CDR3, from cysteine to phenylalanine, totals 12 residues. CDR3 DNA is the only sequence kept; it has 36 bases, read in frame from the first base.